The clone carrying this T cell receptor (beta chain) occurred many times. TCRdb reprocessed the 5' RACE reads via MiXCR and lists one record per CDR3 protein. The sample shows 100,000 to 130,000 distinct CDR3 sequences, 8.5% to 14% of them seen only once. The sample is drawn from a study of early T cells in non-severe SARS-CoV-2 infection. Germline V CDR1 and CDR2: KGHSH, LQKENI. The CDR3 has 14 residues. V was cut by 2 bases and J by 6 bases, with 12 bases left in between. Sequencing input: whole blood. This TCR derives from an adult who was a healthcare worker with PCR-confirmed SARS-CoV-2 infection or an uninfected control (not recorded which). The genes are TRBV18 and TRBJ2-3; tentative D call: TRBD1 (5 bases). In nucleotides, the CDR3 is TGTGCCAGCTCACCAGGGGCTCTAGGTGATACGCAGTATTTT. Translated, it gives CASSPGALGDTQYF.